This T cell receptor beta chain stems from a study of T cells expressing NK-cell markers. Study-wide results and limits: About six donors carried dominant NKG2C+ clonotypes that made up roughly 1.0-7.0% of their CD8+ T cells.

Notes on this clonotype: Its matching antigen is unknown.

There are 17 residues in the CDR3. The V gene's germline CDR1 is SQVTM and CDR2 ANQGSEA. Libraries used 5'RACE template switching adding universal primer site and UMIs. Reprocessing the 5' RACE reads, TCRdb reports a single entry for every CDR3 protein and omits DNA. In total, the table holds roughly 430,000 distinct CDR3 sequences. This TCR was recovered from a woman aged 18 to 75 in good health. The rearrangement uses TRBV29-1 and TRBJ2-3; lacking DNA, the TRBD2 call made by TCRdb goes unchecked. Sequenced sample: blood T cells: a sorted CD56 or NKG2C T cell subset, CD4+ or CD8+ T cells, or bulk PBMC T cells (not recorded which). CDR3 loop: CSASSSGGTLSTDTQYF.